The 22 T cell receptor beta chains listed next were all sequenced from one sample in a study of blood T cells in healthy people across ages. It was with a sample-barcoded 5' primer and a J-beta primer mix that a second PCR of about 6 to 12 cycles was run. TCRdb re-derived calls from the 5' RACE reads in MiXCR, one entry per CDR3 protein. This table holds approximately 850,000 distinct CDR3 sequences, nearly 60% found once. Sequenced sample: blood. All receptors come from a man aged 25-40 years in good health.

The chain recombines TRBV20-1 with TRBJ2-7, with a weak D call TRBD2 (6 bases). CDR1 and CDR2 from the germline V gene are DFQATT and SNEGSKA (reference sequence). Trimming stripped 3 bases from V and 4 bases from J, with 16 bases between. The CDR3 has 14 amino acids. In nucleotides, the CDR3 is TGCAGTGCTAGTGAGGGAGGACTATCGTACGAGCAGTACTTC. Translated: CSASEGGLSYEQYF.

The V call is TRBV12-3 or TRBV12-4, the J call TRBJ2-3; 7 bases line up with TRBD2. V lost 8 bases, J lost 6 bases, and 8 bases stayed unmatched. The length of the CDR3 is 13 residues. The CDR3 nucleotides read TGTGCCAGCGGTGTCCGGGGGGACGATACGCAGTATTTT. Translating it yields CASGVRGDDTQYF.

The genes are TRBV29-1 and TRBJ2-3; D may be TRBD2 (6 bases). In germline, CDR1 is SQVTM, CDR2 ANQGSEA. The CDR3 is made up of 14 amino acids. Trimming cost V 3 bases and J 7 bases, with 17 bases left between them. The DNA for the CDR3 is TGCAGCGTTGATAGGGAGGCTAGCGCCTATACGCAGTATTTT. Amino acids: CSVDREASAYTQYF.

The chain has TRBV20-1 and TRBJ2-7, with TRBD2 matching over 8 bases. Germline trimming cut 0 bases from V and 2 bases from J; bases unmatched to any gene: 12. The CDR3 contains 17 residues. Germline values: CDR1 DFQATT, CDR2 SNEGSKA (reference sequence). CDR3 amino acids: CSARDNRRLAKTYEQYF. DNA of the CDR3: TGCAGTGCTAGAGATAATCGGAGACTAGCGAAGACCTACGAGCAGTACTTC.

This clonotype occurred a few times. This chain uses TRBV20-1 with TRBJ1-5, with 8 bases lining up with TRBD1. The CDR3 length is 13 residues. In germline, CDR1 is DFQATT, CDR2 SNEGSKA (reference sequence). V shed 3 bases, J shed 3 bases, and the junction held 1 base outside the gene matches. The CDR3: CSARGQVNQPQHF. Written as DNA, the CDR3 is TGCAGTGCTAGGGGACAGGTCAATCAGCCCCAGCATTTT.

The chain is built from TRBV9 and TRBJ1-2, with 8 bases fitting TRBD1. Germline V gene lookup returns CDR1 SGDLS and CDR2 YYNGEE. J lost 5 bases, V lost 3 bases, and 6 bases had no gene match. The CDR3 sequence is 14 residues long. The CDR3 region is CASSAGGFDYGYTF. The DNA of the CDR3 is TGTGCCAGCAGCGCAGGGGGCTTTGATTATGGCTACACCTTC.

J is TRBJ2-7 and V is TRBV6-5; 12 positions agree with TRBD2. The end of the DNA is better explained by TRBJ2-5, so the J call may be wrong. The germline V gene has CDR1 MNHEY and CDR2 SVGAGI. CDR3 length: 17 residues. This chain's CDR3 is CASSYGLAGRKGETQYF. For the CDR3, the DNA is TGTGCCAGCAGTTATGGACTAGCGGGGAGAAAGGGGGAGACCCAGTACTTC.

This clonotype showed up just once. J is TRBJ2-7 and V is TRBV9; 12 bases are a match to TRBD2. Germline V CDR1 and CDR2: SGDLS, YYNGEE. Losses at the gene ends were 4 bases for V and 6 bases for J; bases not matched to a gene: 14. The length of the CDR3 is 17 residues. The CDR3 spells CASSYSPRLAGEGEQYF. The CDR3 DNA is TGTGCCAGCAGCTACTCACCCAGACTAGCGGGAGAGGGCGAGCAGTACTTC.

V gene TRBV6-6 combines with J gene TRBJ2-3; 9 nucleotides match TRBD2. The trim removed 6 bases at V and 9 bases at J, leaving 13 bases unmatched. The V gene's germline CDR1 is MNHNY and CDR2 SVGAGI (reference sequence). This CDR3 contains 15 residues. CDR3 protein: CASRTPGTSPDTQYF. DNA of the CDR3: TGTGCCAGCAGGACCCCCGGGACTAGCCCTGACACGCAGTATTTT.

This chain connects TRBV2 to TRBJ2-5; D not resolved. This CDR3 has 12 residues. CDR1 and CDR2 (germline): SNHLY, FYNNEI. Trimming pared 2 bases from V and 4 bases from J, leaving 5 bases between. The CDR3 protein is CASSESSETQYF. The CDR3 region has the DNA TGTGCCAGCAGTGAATCTTCAGAGACCCAGTACTTC.

The chain joins TRBV7-2 to TRBJ2-1, with TRBD2 matching 10 bases. The V gene end was trimmed by 1 base and the J gene end by 9 bases; junction bases not matched to a gene: 6. This CDR3 has 15 amino acids. CDR1 and CDR2 (germline): SGHTA, FQGNSA. Written as DNA, the CDR3 is TGTGCCAGCAGCTTAGGGAGCGGGGGGGCCCGTGAGCAGTTCTTC. As protein: CASSLGSGGAREQFF.

V and J are TRBV7-2 and TRBJ2-1; D not resolved. The V end was cut by 7 bases, the J end by 2 bases, with 18 bases between. The CDR3 length is 16 residues. The germline V gene has CDR1 SGHTA and CDR2 FQGNSA. The CDR3 reads CASKNTGRSPYNEQFF. CDR3 in DNA: TGTGCCAGCAAGAACACCGGGCGGTCCCCCTACAATGAGCAGTTCTTC. The full variable domain, rest sourced from reference TRBV7-2 and TRBJ2-1, is GAGVSQSPSNKVTEKGKDVELRCDPISGHTALYWYRQSLGQGLEFLIYFQGNSAPDKSGLPSDRFSAERTGGSVSTLTIQRTQQEDSAVYLCASKNTGRSPYNEQFFGPGTRLTVL.

This clonotype has more than one count but fewer than ten. V usage is TRBV29-1 and J usage is TRBJ2-7; no reliable D call. Germline values: CDR1 SQVTM, CDR2 ANQGSEA. V was shortened by 6 bases and J by 2 bases, with 8 bases between the two germline ends. The CDR3 has 11 residues. The CDR3 is CSVTQTYEQYF. The CDR3 bases are TGCAGCGTGACCCAGACCTACGAGCAGTACTTC.

The CDR3 DNA sequence: TGTGCCATCAGTCCCTCCGGTCGAAACAACAATGAGCAGTTCTTC. Protein sequence: CAISPSGRNNNEQFF. The chain combines TRBV10-3 with TRBJ2-1, with no clear D. The CDR3 has 15 amino acids. The germline CDR1 and CDR2 sequences are ENHRY and SYGVKD. V was cut by 5 bases and J by 5 bases, with 16 bases left in between.

This chain links TRBV7-2 with TRBJ2-4, with no clear D. Trimming removed 1 base at V and 0 bases at J, with 7 bases between. The CDR3 runs 15 residues. CDR1 SGHTA and CDR2 FQGNSA come from the germline V gene. CDR3 nucleotide sequence: TGTGCCAGCAGCTTAGTCTGGGGAGCCAAAAACATTCAGTACTTC. This translates into CASSLVWGAKNIQYF.

This clonotype showed up just a few times. The CDR3 DNA reads TGTGCCAGCAGCCATCAGCGGGACTCCTACGAGCAGTACTTC. This encodes CASSHQRDSYEQYF. The V gene is TRBV13, the J gene TRBJ2-7, with 7 bases matching TRBD2. Germline assignment: CDR1 PRHDT and CDR2 FYEKMQ (reference sequence). Trimming removed 5 bases from V and 0 bases from J; junction bases left unmatched: 4. The CDR3 covers 14 residues.

V is TRBV5-1 and J is TRBJ2-1; a weak D match, TRBD2 (6 bases). In germline, CDR1 is SGHRS, CDR2 YFSETQ. The CDR3 has 14 amino acids. V shed 4 bases and J shed 4 bases, with 12 bases lying between them. The CDR3 nucleotides are TGCGCCAGCAGCGTTGCGGGGACTTACAATGAGCAGTTCTTC. It codes for CASSVAGTYNEQFF.

V and J are TRBV5-1 and TRBJ1-2, with 7 positions matching TRBD1. This CDR3 has 15 residues. CDR1 and CDR2 from the germline V gene are SGHRS and YFSETQ. V trimming: 3 bases; J trimming: 4 bases; junction bases outside the gene matches: 9. CDR3 bases: TGCGCCAGCAGCTGGGAGGGGGCAGGGGGCTATGGCTACACCTTC. As protein: CASSWEGAGGYGYTF.

The rearrangement uses TRBV7-9 and TRBJ2-5, with 11 bases that match TRBD2. Gene TRBJ2-7 matches the end of the DNA better, so the J call may be wrong. The CDR3 spans 15 residues. From germline, CDR1 is SEHNR and CDR2 FQNEAQ (reference sequence). CDR3 amino acids: CASSLPTSGVYEQYF. The CDR3 region has the DNA TGTGCCAGCAGCCTACCGACTAGCGGGGTGTACGAGCAGTACTTC.

The CDR3 reads CASSLGRAAKNIQYF. CDR3 bases: TGTGCCAGCAGCTTAGGCAGGGCAGCCAAAAACATTCAGTACTTC. V usage is TRBV7-9 and J usage is TRBJ2-4; weak D call: TRBD1 (5 bases). CDR3 length: 15 residues. Germline loops: CDR1 SEHNR, CDR2 FQNEAQ (reference sequence). With 1 base removed from V and 0 bases from J, the gap between germline ends came to 7 bases.

The gene calls are TRBV4-2 and TRBJ2-1; D may match TRBD1 or TRBD2 (5 bases each). The ends were cut back, 1 base at V and 6 bases at J, with 10 bases in the middle. CDR3 length: 14 residues. Germline V gene lookup returns CDR1 LGHNA and CDR2 YNFKEQ. The CDR3 here is CASSQVGDGNEQFF. As DNA, the CDR3 is TGTGCCAGCAGCCAAGTAGGGGACGGCAATGAGCAGTTCTTC.

The rearrangement joins TRBV20-1 to TRBJ2-7; 7 bases fit TRBD1. The tail of the sequence fits TRBJ2-4 better, so the J call may be wrong. From germline, CDR1 is DFQATT and CDR2 SNEGSKA (reference sequence). This CDR3 region has 15 residues. The DNA for the CDR3 is TGCAGTGCTAGCGAACAGGGGTCGGACAAAAACATTCAGTACTTC. Translation: CSASEQGSDKNIQYF.